The next 14 T cell receptor beta chains were all read from a single sample in a study of cytomegalovirus exposure and HLA in healthy donors. Researchers ran the PCR with 60 Vbeta and 13 Jbeta primers. The method was immunoSEQ multiplex PCR; TCRdb's version includes in-frame clones alone and lacks a portion of them. Of over 75,000 clones in the sample, 67% are singletons; the top ten hold around 2.3%. Material: PBMCs. These receptors originate from a man aged 25-40 years in good health and CMV-seronegative.

The count of this clone is one. The chain employs TRBV27 and TRBJ2-7; TRBD1 agrees at 9 bases. The germline V gene encodes CDR1 MNHEY and CDR2 SMNVEV (reference sequence). J lost 8 bases, V lost 3 bases, and 11 bases had no gene match. The CDR3 sequence is 15 residues long. The chain's CDR3 is CASSLTGQGVEKQYF. CDR3 bases: TGTGCCAGCAGTTTGACGGGACAGGGCGTCGAAAAGCAGTACTTC.

The gene calls are TRBV5-1 and TRBJ1-5; TRBD1 might be the D (5 bases). The CDR3 has 15 amino acids. The germline V and J ends were trimmed by 0 bases and 3 bases, with 10 bases remaining between them. The germline gives CDR1 SGHRS, CDR2 YFSETQ. CDR3: CASSLEGLDNQPQHF. The CDR3 coding sequence is TGCGCCAGCAGCTTGGAGGGGTTGGACAATCAGCCCCAGCATTTT.

This clone occurred a few times. This sequence joins TRBV10-3 and TRBJ1-1; the D is unclear. Per germline, CDR1 ENHRY and CDR2 SYGVKD. This CDR3 is 12 amino acids long. The V and J ends lost 11 bases and 4 bases respectively, with 14 bases between them. As DNA, the CDR3 is TGTGCCTCCTCGGGGTGGTCCACTGAAGCTTTCTTT. The encoded protein is CASSGWSTEAFF.

The genes are TRBV28 and TRBJ1-1, with a weak D call TRBD1 (6 bases). CDR3 length: 16 amino acids. V dropped 2 bases and J dropped 0 bases, with 13 bases sitting between them. Germline V gives CDR1 MDHEN, CDR2 SYDVKM. Written as DNA, the CDR3 is TGTGCCAGCAGTTTAGGGGACACAGTGATGAACACTGAAGCTTTCTTT. It encodes CASSLGDTVMNTEAFF.

This clone occurred once. The CDR3 coding sequence is TGTGCCAGCAGCCCCGAGGGGAACACTGAAGCTTTCTTT. This gives the protein CASSPEGNTEAFF. The genes are TRBV6-5 and TRBJ1-1, with unresolved D. Germline-derived CDR1 and CDR2 are MNHEY and SVGAGI. The CDR3 is 13 residues long. Deletions cut 6 bases from V and 1 base from J, with 9 bases between.

The genes are TRBV11-2 and TRBJ1-1; D gene ambiguous. Germline CDR1 is SGHAT and CDR2 is FQNNGV. This CDR3 has 13 amino acids. The germline V and J ends were trimmed by 3 bases and 4 bases, with 9 bases remaining between them. DNA of the CDR3: TGTGCCAGCAGCTTTGGGCCCGGCACTGAAGCTTTCTTT. Translated, it gives CASSFGPGTEAFF.

This clone was detected only a few times. This chain links TRBV18 with TRBJ1-5; 7 bases agree with TRBD1. Germline V gene sequence: CDR1 KGHSH, CDR2 LQKENI. CDR3 length: 13 amino acids. V shed 6 bases, J shed 7 bases, and the junction held 6 bases outside the gene matches. The CDR3 reads CASSRDSGQPQHF. CDR3 nucleotides: TGTGCCAGCTCCCGGGACAGTGGGCAGCCCCAGCATTTT.

V is TRBV5-1 and J is TRBJ2-5; D ambiguous. This CDR3 region has 13 residues. Germline-derived CDR1 and CDR2 are SGHRS and YFSETQ. V was pared by 3 bases and J by 3 bases, with 9 bases between. DNA for the CDR3: TGCGCCAGCAGCTCCATTTTTGAAGAGACCCAGTACTTC. Amino acid sequence: CASSSIFEETQYF.

Comments on this clone: An end of the junction does not agree with germline; a read error may underlie this. The chain has TRBV7-7 and TRBJ1-1; TRBD1 matches at 10 bases. The CDR3 runs to 16 residues. Germline loops: CDR1 SSHAT, CDR2 FNYEAQ (reference sequence). CDR3 amino acids: CASSYGRTGGYTEAFF. CDR3 in DNA: TGTGCTAGCAGCTACGGCCGGACAGGGGGATACACTGAAGCTTTCTTT.

The V call is TRBV7-9, the J call TRBJ2-1, with 7 positions matching TRBD2. The CDR3 is 14 amino acids. Germline V gene data show CDR1 as SEHNR and CDR2 as FQNEAQ (reference sequence). J lost 6 bases, V lost 6 bases, and 8 bases had no gene match. The CDR3 DNA is TGTGCCAGCAGTCCCCTGGCGGGGGTCAATGAGCAGTTCTTC. Translating it yields CASSPLAGVNEQFF.

This chain uses TRBV4-1 with TRBJ2-5; 8 nucleotides match TRBD2. From germline, CDR1 is MGHRA and CDR2 YSYEKL. This CDR3 is 15 amino acids long. The V and J ends lost 6 bases and 2 bases, in that order; junction bases with no gene match: 8. Here the CDR3 DNA reads TGCGCCAGCAGGCTGACTAGCGCCTCACAAGAGACCCAGTACTTC. This codes for CASRLTSASQETQYF.

This clone came up a few times. The chain is built from TRBV7-9 and TRBJ1-1, with D possibly being TRBD1 (5 bases). Trimming took off 5 bases at V and 3 bases at J, with 13 bases between the two ends. The V gene's germline CDR1 is SEHNR and CDR2 FQNEAQ (reference sequence). The CDR3 has 14 amino acids. CDR3 residues: CASSLAGVYTEAFF. In DNA form, the CDR3 reads TGTGCCAGCAGCCTCGCGGGGGTCTACACTGAAGCTTTCTTT.

This clone has a handful of counts. The gene calls are TRBV5-1 and TRBJ2-1, with TRBD1 identical over 8 bases. Germline CDR1 SGHRS, CDR2 YFSETQ. This CDR3 is built from 14 residues. After removal of 4 bases from V and 0 bases from J, the junction contained 0 bases not matched to a gene. The CDR3 DNA follows: TGCGCCAGCAGCGGACAGGGCTCCTACAATGAGCAGTTCTTC. It codes for CASSGQGSYNEQFF.

The V and J genes are TRBV7-9 and TRBJ2-7; D possibly corresponds to TRBD1 (6 bases). CDR3 length: 12 residues. The V gene's germline CDR1 is SEHNR and CDR2 FQNEAQ (reference sequence). With 5 bases removed from V and 4 bases from J, the gap between germline ends came to 9 bases. CDR3 loop: CASSATGYEQYF. Here the CDR3 DNA reads TGTGCCAGCAGCGCGACAGGATACGAGCAGTACTTC.